This is a list of T cell receptor beta chains from one sample in a study of blood T cell repertoires in COVID-19. This table comes from immunoSEQ multiplex PCR, and its TCRdb copy is limited to in-frame clones, with some not included. The sample lists approximately 150,000 clones; 88% were seen once. The sample comprised peripheral blood. The source is a woman in her sixties with acute or convalescent COVID-19. CDR3s include the opening cysteine and the closing phenylalanine or tryptophan. D genes are given only for firm matches. Clone size is shown for a subset of rows, as once, few, many or a class of expanded clone.

.	TRBV21-1	.	TRBJ1-6	TGTGCCAGCAGCTCCCGGGAGAAGAATTCACCCCTCCACTTT	CASSSREKNSPLHF
.	TRBV4-1	.	TRBJ1-3	TGCGCCAGCAGCCATCCCGGGGGGACTGTTGGAAACACCATATATTTT	CASSHPGGTVGNTIYF
.	TRBV6-1	TRBD1	TRBJ2-7	TGTGCCAGCAGTGAACAGGGGGACTCCTACGAGCAGTACTTC	CASSEQGDSYEQYF
.	TRBV7-9	TRBD1	TRBJ1-4	TGTGCCAGCAGCCTCGGACAGGATAAGGAAAAACTGTTTTTT	CASSLGQDKEKLFF
once	TRBV10-3	.	TRBJ2-1	TGTGCCATCAGTGAGTCACTGGTCGGCAGGATCAAAAATGAGCAGTTCTTC	CAISESLVGRIKNEQFF
once	TRBV18	TRBD1	TRBJ1-1	TGTGCCAGCTCACCACGTCGGGACAGGGCCAACACTGAAGCTTTCTTT	CASSPRRDRANTEAFF
.	TRBV27	.	TRBJ1-5	TGTGCCACCAGGGGTTCGGCGGGACTTAGCAATCAGCCCCAGCATTTT	CATRGSAGLSNQPQHF
few	TRBV5-1	TRBD2	TRBJ2-1	TGCGCCAGCAGCCTACAGACTAGCGGGGATGAGCAGTTCTTC	CASSLQTSGDEQFF
once	TRBV6-2/TRBV6-3	.	TRBJ1-5	TGTGCCAGCAGTCCACAAGGACTGGGAAAGCCCCAGCATTTT	CASSPQGLGKPQHF
.	TRBV13	TRBD2	TRBJ2-1	TGTGCCAGCAGCTTCAACGGGGGGGCCGGTGAGCAGTTCTTC	CASSFNGGAGEQFF
.	TRBV28	.	TRBJ1-5	TGTGCCAGCAGTTTATGGACGACAGGAGATAGCAATCAGCCCCAGCATTTT	CASSLWTTGDSNQPQHF
once	TRBV5-8	.	TRBJ1-3	TGTGCCAGCAGCCCAGATGCAAACACCATATATTTT	CASSPDANTIYF
once	TRBV3-1/TRBV3-2	TRBD1	TRBJ1-2	TGTGCCAGCAGCCAAGACCCTCCCGGGACAGAGATATTC	CASSQDPPGTEIF
.	TRBV3-1/TRBV3-2	.	TRBJ1-2	TGTGCCAGCAGCCAAGATTGGGGGGGCTATGGAGGCTACACCTTC	CASSQDWGGYGGYTF
.	TRBV28	TRBD1	TRBJ1-5	TGTGCCAGCAGCACGTACCGGGACAGGGAAACTCGGCCATCCAATCAGCCCCAGCATTTT	CASSTYRDRETRPSNQPQHF
.	TRBV7-2	TRBD2	TRBJ2-5	TGTGCCAGCAGCTTAGGCAATCTAGCGGGGGGGGAGACCCAGTACTTC	CASSLGNLAGGETQYF
.	TRBV7-7	TRBD2	TRBJ2-2	TGTGCTAGCAGCTCGAGCGGGGCGAACACCGGGGAGCTGTTTTTT	CASSSSGANTGELFF
.	TRBV30	TRBD1	TRBJ1-5	TGTGCCTGGAGTGGGACAGGGGCTCAGCCCCAGCATTTT	CAWSGTGAQPQHF
.	TRBV28	.	TRBJ1-5	TGTGCCAGCAGCAAACAGGGTATTAGCAATCAGCCCCAGCATTTT	CASSKQGISNQPQHF
.	TRBV28	.	TRBJ1-2	TGTGCCAGCAGTTTCTTGGGACTGGATGGCTACACCTTC	CASSFLGLDGYTF
.	TRBV5-1	TRBD1	TRBJ2-2	TGCGCCAGCAGCTTAGACAGGGGGCGCGCCGGGGAGCTGTTTTTT	CASSLDRGRAGELFF
once	TRBV18	TRBD2	TRBJ2-1	TGTGCCAGCTCACCCCAGGTAGCGGGGGGGACGCGAAGGAGCAATGAGCAGTTCTTC	CASSPQVAGGTRRSNEQFF
.	TRBV7-9	TRBD1	TRBJ2-7	TGTGCCAGCAGCTTAGATCTAGGACAGGGGGCCTACGAGCAGTACTTC	CASSLDLGQGAYEQYF
.	TRBV27	TRBD1	TRBJ1-6	TGTGCCAGCAGTTCAGGGGGCTCCTATAATTCACCCCTCCACTTT	CASSSGGSYNSPLHF
.	TRBV5-1	.	TRBJ2-2	TGCGCCAGCAGCTTGAACTGGGACTCCCTCGGGGAGCTGTTTTTT	CASSLNWDSLGELFF
.	TRBV19	.	TRBJ1-6	TGTGCCAGTAACCTCGCGGGCGGGGCCCTCCACTTT	CASNLAGGALHF
.	TRBV6-5	TRBD1	TRBJ1-1	TGTGCCAGCAGCCCGGACAGGGCGAAGAACACTGAAGCTTTCTTT	CASSPDRAKNTEAFF
.	TRBV7-2	TRBD2	TRBJ2-5	TGTGCCAGCAGCTTAAAGCGGGGAGTTGTAGAGACCCAGTACTTC	CASSLKRGVVETQYF
once	TRBV19	.	TRBJ1-4	TGTGCCAGTAGTATTATGACAGAACATGAAAAACTGTTTTTT	CASSIMTEHEKLFF
.	TRBV5-1	.	TRBJ2-3	TGCGCCAGCAGCTTGGTCCAGGGCACGGGAGATACGCAGTATTTT	CASSLVQGTGDTQYF
.	TRBV19	TRBD1	TRBJ1-5	TGTGCCAGTAGCCAGACAGGGGGCGATCAGCCCCAGCATTTT	CASSQTGGDQPQHF
once	TRBV5-8	.	TRBJ2-7	TGTGCCAGCAGCCTGGACCTTAGCGTTGGCGAGCAGTACTTC	CASSLDLSVGEQYF
.	TRBV11-2	.	TRBJ2-2	TGTGCCAGCAGCCAAAACACCGGGGAGCTGTTTTTT	CASSQNTGELFF
once	TRBV20-1	.	TRBJ1-3	TGCAGTGCTAGCCTTAGAAACACCATATATTTT	CSASLRNTIYF
.	TRBV5-6	TRBD1	TRBJ2-7	TGTGCCAGCAGCACACGCCGGACAGGGTCCTACGAGCAGTACTTC	CASSTRRTGSYEQYF
few	TRBV5-4	TRBD1	TRBJ1-1	TGTGCCAGCAGCTTGGACCCAGACAGGGTGGTCACTGAAGCTTTCTTT	CASSLDPDRVVTEAFF
.	TRBV7-9	TRBD1	TRBJ1-6	TGTGCCAGCAGCTCGGGACAGGGGGCGAATTCACCCCTCCACTTT	CASSSGQGANSPLHF
.	TRBV9	TRBD2	TRBJ2-3	TGTGCCAGCAGCGTAGAACTAGCGGGGGGGCAGTATTTT	CASSVELAGGQYF
.	TRBV5-1	TRBD1	TRBJ1-2	TGCGCCAGCAGCGAGGACAGGGGGGCGGACTATGGCTACACCTTC	CASSEDRGADYGYTF
.	TRBV3-1/TRBV3-2	.	TRBJ1-6	TGTGCCAGCAGCCAAGGGTGGACTTTCCACTCCTATAATTCACCCCTCCACTTT	CASSQGWTFHSYNSPLHF
.	TRBV6-6	.	TRBJ1-2	TGTGCCAGCAGCAATCGAGGAGATGGCTACACCTTC	CASSNRGDGYTF
once	TRBV4-1	.	TRBJ1-1	TGCGCCAGCAGCCGGGGGCTGGACACTGAAGCTTTCTTT	CASSRGLDTEAFF
.	TRBV6-5	TRBD1	TRBJ2-5	TGTGCCAGCAGTCGGGACAGGGAAGAGACCCAGTACTTC	CASSRDREETQYF
.	TRBV11-3	TRBD1	TRBJ2-6	TGTGCCAGCAGCCTTGGGACAGGGGGCTCCGGGGCCAACGTCCTGACTTTC	CASSLGTGGSGANVLTF
.	TRBV7-8	TRBD2	TRBJ2-3	TGTGCCAGCAGCTTAGGGGCTAGCGGGGGCACAGATACGCAGTATTTT	CASSLGASGGTDTQYF
.	TRBV2	.	TRBJ2-3	TGTGCCAGCACCCCAATGGGAGGCACAGATACGCAGTATTTT	CASTPMGGTDTQYF
few	TRBV30	TRBD1	TRBJ1-2	TGTGCCTGGAAAGTACAGGGGGCGCCGGGCTACACCTTC	CAWKVQGAPGYTF
.	TRBV5-1	.	TRBJ1-4	TGCGCCAGCAGCTCGGACTCAACTAATGAAAAACTGTTTTTT	CASSSDSTNEKLFF
.	TRBV11-2	.	TRBJ1-1	TGTGCCAGCAGCCTGGGAGGGAACACTGAAGCTTTCTTT	CASSLGGNTEAFF
.	TRBV7-8	.	TRBJ1-1	TGTGCCAGCAGCTTGTTCGGCAGGGGCCTACCTGAAGCTTTCTTT	CASSLFGRGLPEAFF
once	TRBV5-4	TRBD2	TRBJ2-3	TGTGCCAGCAGCTCGGGACTAGCGGGTTACACAGATACGCAGTATTTT	CASSSGLAGYTDTQYF
.	TRBV29-1	.	TRBJ2-5	TGCAGCGTCCCTAGACAAGAGACCCAGTACTTC	CSVPRQETQYF
.	TRBV3-1/TRBV3-2	.	TRBJ1-5	TGTGCCAGCAGCCAAGATCAGACACCCAATCAGCCCCAGCATTTT	CASSQDQTPNQPQHF
.	TRBV5-5	TRBD1	TRBJ1-3	TGTGCCAGCAGCTCGATGACAGGGGTCTCTGGAAACACCATATATTTT	CASSSMTGVSGNTIYF
once	TRBV10-3	.	TRBJ1-2	TGTGCCATCAACCCCAGCCAGGCCTCCAACTATGGCTACACCTTC	CAINPSQASNYGYTF
.	TRBV3-1/TRBV3-2	TRBD1	TRBJ2-1	TGTGCCAGCAGCCAAGGGACAGGGGGCTCCTACAATGAGCAGTTCTTC	CASSQGTGGSYNEQFF
.	TRBV4-1	TRBD1	TRBJ1-6	TGCGCCAGCAGCCCCCTGGGACAGGGTATAAGAAATTCACCCCTCCACTTT	CASSPLGQGIRNSPLHF
.	TRBV28	.	TRBJ1-6	TGTGCCAGCAGCCCTCCAGGGGAAGCTCATAATTCACCCCTCCACTTT	CASSPPGEAHNSPLHF
.	TRBV30	TRBD1	TRBJ1-2	TGTGCCTGGAGTGTACCGACAGGGGGAAGAGATGGCTACACCTTC	CAWSVPTGGRDGYTF